A single T cell receptor (beta chain) is shown here with its context. Its antigen is currently unknown. These data originate in a study of T cells in localized non-small cell lung cancer. General study points: As only one tumor region underwent sequencing, heterogeneity remains possible. A denser population of T cells in blood accompanied longer overall survival. Turning up in adjacent lung were a median approximately 60 of the top 100 tumor clones. Exceeding tumor, uninvolved adjacent lung had the highest T cell clonality.

Only in-frame clones appear in the TCRdb table, and some are missing; sequencing was by immunoSEQ multiplex PCR. The sample contains 50,000 to 65,000 clones, roughly 76% of which appear only once. Germline V lookup: CDR1 GTSNPN, CDR2 SVGIG (reference sequence). The CDR3 loop spans 15 amino acids. V shed 3 bases and J 10 bases; nucleotides not matched to a gene: 9. The clonotype comes from a man between 40 and 75 years old with stage II lung adenocarcinoma. This material consisted of PBMCs, taken before any cancer treatment. The V gene is TRBV30, the J gene TRBJ1-6, with 10 bases fitting TRBD1. CDR3 protein: CAWSTRDRGRSPLHF. CDR3 in DNA: TGTGCCTGGAGCACCCGGGACAGGGGTCGGTCACCCCTCCACTTT.